Listed below are T cell receptor beta chains from one sample, sequenced in a study of blood T cells in healthy people across ages. Each CDR3 protein is one row after TCRdb ran MiXCR on the 5' RACE reads. Here the sample spans about 1.8 million distinct CDR3 sequences, around half being singletons. The sample consisted of blood. These receptor sequences come from a woman aged 35 to 49 in good health. Both conserved end residues are trimmed from each CDR3.

CDR3 protein	V gene	J gene
ASSQVERESGYT	TRBV4-3	TRBJ1-2
ASSLYGTANNEKLF	TRBV5-1	TRBJ1-4
ASSYTGGEKLF	TRBV6-6	TRBJ1-4
ASSFAGPSYEQY	TRBV27	TRBJ2-7
ASSQDLNLPEQF	TRBV4-2	TRBJ2-1
ASSVEDRYTEAF	TRBV9	TRBJ1-1
ASSPVYNEQY	TRBV11-2	NA
ASTESRVRDTQY	TRBV28	TRBJ2-3
SATQGVEETQY	TRBV20-1	TRBJ2-5
SARVGGANTEAF	TRBV20-1	TRBJ1-1
ASREDGGRGTEAF	TRBV6-5	TRBJ1-1
SASGSGTSGGYNEQF	TRBV20-1	TRBJ2-1
ASSQGAQAGLTEQY	TRBV4-3	TRBJ2-7
ASTISGARTDTQY	TRBV28	TRBJ2-3
ASSVATSGGETQY	TRBV9	TRBJ2-5
ATSDSLVPNQPQH	TRBV24-1	TRBJ1-5
ASSQEPLGGGVPDTQY	TRBV4-1	TRBJ2-3
ASSPQLDNHEQF	TRBV4-2	TRBJ2-1
ASSLKWETEQY	TRBV5-1	TRBJ2-7
ASRTSGGADEQF	TRBV7-9	TRBJ2-1
SVVAGSPTDTQY	TRBV20-1	TRBJ2-3
ASSGQDALSSYEQY	TRBV2	TRBJ2-7
ASGLVSGRVHEQF	TRBV12-5	TRBJ2-1
ASSPRERGGRTDTQY	TRBV11-2	TRBJ2-3
ASSASTGFGGYT	TRBV9	TRBJ1-2
ASSQNEELF	TRBV12-3/TRBV12-4	TRBJ1-4
GAFQQGAGVNEQY	TRBV20-1	NA
ASSYSPPGLANEQF	TRBV6-2/TRBV6-3	TRBJ2-1
SARRTFPFAYEQY	TRBV20-1	TRBJ2-7
ASSSPGLGVHEQF	TRBV7-3	TRBJ2-1
ASSVRGETYNEQF	TRBV5-1	TRBJ2-1
ASSLEVTYGYT	TRBV5-6	TRBJ1-2
SARRQGENGYT	TRBV20-1	TRBJ1-2
ASSLVVGNDNEQY	TRBV7-8	TRBJ2-7
ASALRGRGETQY	TRBV27	TRBJ2-5
ASSFGGPLPETQY	TRBV5-4	NA
ASSPTHSNWEQY	TRBV2	TRBJ2-7
ASTLNRAGSYEQY	TRBV12-3/TRBV12-4	TRBJ2-7
ASSYSSERDIQY	TRBV6-6	TRBJ2-4
ASSLVSGGNIQY	TRBV5-4	NA
ASRRDRAGDNEQF	TRBV6-5	TRBJ2-1
ATSGGDRVSYNEQF	TRBV24-1	TRBJ2-1
ASSETRTRGYT	TRBV6-1	TRBJ1-2
ASSIFGFGETQY	TRBV12-3/TRBV12-4	TRBJ2-5
ASSQATVGYGYT	TRBV14	TRBJ1-2
ASSSGLAQY	TRBV7-2	TRBJ2-5
ASSYGGGHQPYYEQY	TRBV6-6	TRBJ2-7
ASSLSGTVYEQY	TRBV12-3/TRBV12-4	TRBJ2-7
SASGVNNEQF	TRBV20-1	TRBJ2-1
ATSGAGTGYNEQF	TRBV24-1	TRBJ2-1
SARAWGPSGETQY	TRBV20-1	TRBJ2-5
SGWDRGYNEQF	TRBV29-1	TRBJ2-1
ATWEGAEF	TRBV6-6	TRBJ2-1
SVRLATNEKLF	TRBV29-1	TRBJ1-4
ASSLVLGGFYSNQPQH	TRBV7-2	TRBJ1-5
ASSLEDGGAGTQY	TRBV5-4	TRBJ2-5
ASSLLGEGHTDTQY	TRBV12-3/TRBV12-4	TRBJ2-3
ASRSRGQGWTDTQY	TRBV7-2	TRBJ2-3
ASSLVPSGRQETQY	TRBV27	NA
ASSRTGGAYDEQF	TRBV7-2	TRBJ2-1